A selection of T cell receptor beta chains follows, all from one sample in a study of STAT5B mutations in CD4+ large granular lymphocyte leukemia. Assay: immunoSEQ multiplex PCR; the TCRdb copy retains only in-frame clones and omits some. The data hold about 30,000 clones, with about four fifths observed a single time. Sequencing used CD4+ T cells from blood buffy coats. The receptors derive from a human donor in good health. Both conserved end residues are trimmed from each CDR3.

j_gene | v_gene | CDR3aa
TRBJ1-5 | TRBV19 | ASSIAGDNQPQH
TRBJ2-1 | TRBV7-2 | ASSPRDRPVF
TRBJ2-1 | TRBV28 | ASSLMGTRSDNEQF
TRBJ2-1 | TRBV11-2 | ASSPTRNEQF
TRBJ2-1 | TRBV11-3 | ASSLRLAGGPGNEQF
TRBJ2-7 | TRBV7-9 | ASNRDAFSYEQY
TRBJ2-3 | TRBV5-4 | AGSGTLGADTQY
TRBJ2-1 | TRBV6-4 | ASSVGPTNNEQF
TRBJ2-7 | TRBV10-3 | AIRGGPSYEQY
TRBJ2-1 | TRBV7-8 | ASSLGTSGSVNEQF
TRBJ2-7 | TRBV5-4 | ASTEPGGGFNEQY
TRBJ2-3 | TRBV11-2 | ASSSGLAGNTDTQY
TRBJ2-5 | TRBV27 | ASSSDSLGETQY
TRBJ2-7 | TRBV29-1 | SVEAVEGTYEQY
TRBJ1-2 | TRBV18 | ASSPPRDPYGYT
TRBJ1-5 | TRBV6-4 | ASSDGRTGSYQPQH
TRBJ1-1 | TRBV18 | ASSPEDQGVNTEAF
TRBJ1-1 | TRBV29-1 | SVGVGGLGTEAF
TRBJ1-1 | TRBV4-1 | ASSQVGNTEAF
TRBJ1-3 | TRBV10-3 | AISESLELDRASGNTIY
TRBJ1-1 | TRBV10-3 | AIRQPGQMNTEAF
TRBJ1-4 | TRBV7-9 | ASRGGANEKLF
TRBJ2-6 | TRBV5-4 | ASSRTSGSSGANVLT
TRBJ1-2 | TRBV4-1 | ASSQEMWGYGYT
TRBJ1-2 | TRBV7-9 | ASSPTETQGRHGYT
TRBJ2-7 | TRBV18 | ASSSGTGLTEQY
TRBJ1-1 | TRBV19 | ASSIDRWDTEAF
TRBJ2-5 | TRBV5-5 | ASSLRTGIGETQY
TRBJ2-1 | TRBV4-1 | ASSRPGQGAGEQF
TRBJ2-3 | TRBV9 | ASSVASTDTQY
TRBJ1-1 | TRBV4-2 | ASSLTGDTEAF
TRBJ2-1 | TRBV4-2 | ASSQVVRGEDEQF
TRBJ1-6 | TRBV6-5 | ASRSQGAYNSPLH
TRBJ2-1 | TRBV7-2 | ASSPTPSSYNEQF
TRBJ2-5 | TRBV2 | ASSELPEETQY
TRBJ1-1 | TRBV29-1 | SVGTEMNTEAF
TRBJ2-1 | TRBV25-1 | ASNRLAGNEQF
TRBJ1-3 | TRBV6-5 | ASSYGREGITIY
TRBJ2-1 | TRBV11-2 | ASSHEGSRGTYNEQF
TRBJ1-1 | TRBV10-1 | ASSENSQGAAF
TRBJ1-2 | TRBV14 | ASSESGVNYGYT
TRBJ1-4 | TRBV18 | ASSPEQGWNEKLF
TRBJ1-1 | TRBV19 | ASSPPDYSNTEAF
TRBJ1-4 | TRBV19 | ASSQQITTNEKLF
TRBJ2-3 | TRBV7-6 | ASSSLGRLAGVQDTQY
TRBJ2-1 | TRBV7-2 | ASSLEAGAINEQF
TRBJ2-2 | TRBV5-1 | ASSATSVTGELF
TRBJ2-3 | TRBV10-3 | AISEGPGSTDTQY